This is a list of T cell receptor beta chains from one sample in a study of cytomegalovirus exposure and HLA in healthy donors. TCRdb's copy holds only in-frame clones and misses some; the assay was immunoSEQ multiplex PCR. This table has about 130,000 clones, about three quarters appearing once. Sequencing was done on a sample of PBMCs. The receptors stem from a man aged 25 to 40 in good health and CMV-seronegative. Both conserved end residues are part of each CDR3. Each record gives: D gene, J gene, clone size, V gene, CDR3 protein, CDR3 DNA. A D gene is named only where the DNA matches it firmly. Only part of the rows carry a size: once, few, many, or a class if the clone is expanded.

D gene: TRBD1; J gene: TRBJ1-2; clone size: .; V gene: TRBV11-2; CDR3 protein: CASSLDRGQGYTF; CDR3 DNA: TGTGCCAGCAGCCTTGACAGGGGGCAGGGCTACACCTTC
D gene: .; J gene: TRBJ2-7; clone size: .; V gene: TRBV5-6; CDR3 protein: CASSSVGRTYEQYF; CDR3 DNA: TGTGCCAGCAGCTCTGTGGGGCGGACCTACGAGCAGTACTTC
D gene: .; J gene: TRBJ1-1; clone size: once; V gene: TRBV4-1; CDR3 protein: CASSQGRQAVFF; CDR3 DNA: TGCGCCAGCAGCCAAGGTCGACAGGCTGTTTTCTTT
D gene: .; J gene: TRBJ1-2; clone size: .; V gene: TRBV11-2; CDR3 protein: CASSSRRRGIPHGYTF; CDR3 DNA: TGTGCCAGCAGCTCACGCCGCCGAGGGATTCCCCATGGCTACACCTTC
D gene: .; J gene: TRBJ1-2; clone size: .; V gene: TRBV7-2; CDR3 protein: CASSLVGGGGNGYTF; CDR3 DNA: TGTGCCAGCAGCTTAGTCGGCGGGGGTGGGAATGGCTACACCTTC
D gene: TRBD1; J gene: TRBJ1-5; clone size: few; V gene: TRBV30; CDR3 protein: CAWSGDRGPESNQPQHF; CDR3 DNA: TGTGCCTGGAGCGGGGACAGGGGGCCTGAAAGCAATCAGCCCCAGCATTTT
D gene: .; J gene: TRBJ1-5; clone size: .; V gene: TRBV25-1; CDR3 protein: CASSEYWQNQPQHF; CDR3 DNA: TGTGCCAGCAGTGAATATTGGCAGAATCAGCCCCAGCATTTT
D gene: TRBD2; J gene: TRBJ2-5; clone size: .; V gene: TRBV7-3; CDR3 protein: CASSPGLAGTLRETQYF; CDR3 DNA: TGTGCCAGCAGCCCTGGACTAGCGGGGACCCTAAGGGAGACCCAGTACTTC
D gene: TRBD1; J gene: TRBJ2-2; clone size: .; V gene: TRBV5-4; CDR3 protein: CASSSAKRTGSNTGELFF; CDR3 DNA: TGTGCCAGCAGCTCTGCCAAACGGACAGGGTCGAACACCGGGGAGCTGTTTTTT
D gene: TRBD2; J gene: TRBJ2-1; clone size: .; V gene: TRBV5-4; CDR3 protein: CASSSPGLAGGGSYNEQFF; CDR3 DNA: TGTGCCAGCAGCTCACCGGGACTAGCGGGGGGCGGCTCCTACAATGAGCAGTTCTTC